These 4 T cell receptor beta chains were all obtained from the same sample, sequenced in a study of T cells in tuberculosis. Profiling relied on immunoSEQ multiplex PCR, and the TCRdb table lists in-frame clones only, not all of them. There are approximately 59,000 clones in the sample; about four fifths occur only once, and 9.5% to 15% lies in the top ten. After thawing and overnight rest, PBMC were stained with GMM-loaded CD1B tetramer, viability dye and anti-CD3 for sorting. The lipid loaded on the CD1B tetramers was C32 glucose monomycolate from Rhodococcus equi. Sequencing used CD1b-GMM tetramer-negative cells sorted from PBMCs. Every receptor here comes from an adult woman with latent tuberculosis.

This clone was seen a handful of times. The rearrangement links TRBV5-1 to TRBJ2-1; 14 nucleotides agree with TRBD2. The ends lost 4 bases at V and 7 bases at J; junction bases unmatched: 10. The CDR3 spans 17 residues. From germline, CDR1 is SGHRS and CDR2 YFSETQ. The CDR3 loop is CASSPGLAGARENEQFF. The CDR3 DNA reads TGCGCCAGCAGCCCGGGACTAGCGGGAGCCAGAGAGAATGAGCAGTTCTTC.

The V call is TRBV29-1, the J call TRBJ2-3; no clear D. The CDR3 runs to 11 residues. V lost 4 bases and J lost 6, with 8 bases in between. CDR1 is SQVTM and CDR2 is ANQGSEA in the germline V gene. The CDR3: CSVAPQDTQYF. CDR3 sequence (DNA): TGCAGCGTTGCCCCCCAGGATACGCAGTATTTT.

In this sample, this clone turned up a few times. The chain combines TRBV7-2 with TRBJ2-3, with 8 bases fitting TRBD2. The CDR3 length is 14 residues. Per the germline V gene, CDR1 is SGHTA and CDR2 is FQGNSA. V shed 3 bases and J 2 bases; nucleotides not matched to a gene: 1. This CDR3 reads CASSFGGDTDTQYF. CDR3 in DNA: TGTGCCAGCAGCTTCGGGGGGGACACAGATACGCAGTATTTT.

The chain uses TRBV2 and TRBJ1-1; D ambiguous. V was pared by 0 bases and J by 4 bases, with 12 bases between. The CDR3 is 15 amino acids. Germline assignment: CDR1 SNHLY and CDR2 FYNNEI. CDR3 sequence: CASSEAGGRSTEAFF. CDR3 DNA: TGTGCCAGCAGTGAAGCGGGAGGGAGGAGCACTGAAGCTTTCTTT.